The 2 T cell receptor beta chains given below trace back to one sample, sequenced in a study of post-analysis software for immune sequencing data. Unique molecular identifiers were built into the TCR beta cDNA libraries. From the PCR reads, TCRdb called clonotypes with MiXCR, one entry per CDR3 protein. The sample includes just over 250,000 distinct CDR3 sequences, 35% to 45% of them seen just once. Study observations and caveats: Elevated frequency relative to controls characterized several TRBV segments in patients, TRBV5-6, TRBV5-1 and TRBV20-1 among them.

Which antigens these TCRs recognize remains unknown. The material sequenced was blood. The receptors stem from a girl aged 5-17 years with multiple sclerosis.

As to this clonotype: The junction departs from the called germline gene at one end, perhaps through a read error. This chain links TRBV12-3 or TRBV12-4 with TRBJ2-3; 7 positions match TRBD1. CDR3 length: 14 residues. CDR3 DNA sequence: TGTGCCAGCAGTTTAACCGGGACAGCAGATGCGCAGTATTTT. Its protein product is CASSLTGTADAQYF.

The sample holds many counts of this clonotype. This sequence joins TRBV11-1 and TRBJ2-1, with 9 bases identical to TRBD2. Germline CDR1 reads SGHAT; CDR2 reads FQDESV (reference sequence). Germline trimming cut 5 bases from V and 5 bases from J; bases unmatched to any gene: 19. The CDR3 totals 19 residues. CDR3 protein: CASSSKPRREGPQHNEQFF. In DNA form, the CDR3 reads TGTGCCAGCAGCAGTAAGCCGCGGCGGGAGGGCCCTCAACACAATGAGCAGTTCTTC.